The 5 T cell receptor beta chains below come from one sample, sequenced in a study of glioma-infiltrating T cells after dendritic cell vaccination. TCRdb's table, derived via immunoSEQ multiplex PCR, lists solely in-frame clones and lacks some. The sample includes 93,000 or so clones, roughly 79% of them seen just once. The sample consisted of blood, taken before dendritic cell vaccination. These receptors came from a human donor with glioblastoma.

This clone is a singleton in its sample. As DNA, the CDR3 is TGCAGCGTTGAGGGGCGGGACAGCATTGTCTATGGCTACACCTTC. Amino acid sequence: CSVEGRDSIVYGYTF. The chain joins TRBV29-1 to TRBJ1-2; 7 nucleotides align to TRBD1. This CDR3 has 15 residues. Germline CDR1 and CDR2: SQVTM and ANQGSEA. V shed 3 bases, J shed 4 bases, and the junction held 11 bases outside the gene matches.

The rearrangement uses TRBV11-2 and TRBJ1-1; D is ambiguous. The CDR3 is 14 residues long. Germline V gene data show CDR1 as SGHAT and CDR2 as FQNNGV. Trimming pared 2 bases from V and 2 bases from J, leaving 9 bases between. The DNA for the CDR3 is TGTGCCAGCAGCTTACAGGTGATTAACACTGAAGCTTTCTTT. It translates to CASSLQVINTEAFF.

The chain carries TRBV7-5 and TRBJ1-2; the D call of TRBD1 is as the table states it, not checked on the DNA. TRBV7-5 is a documented pseudogene. The CDR3 covers 13 residues. This CDR3 reads CVRSQGQAGGYTF. Here the CDR3 DNA reads TGTGTCAGAAGCCAGGGACAGGCTGGCGGCTACACCTTC.

The chain has TRBV30 and TRBJ1-4; the D is unclear. The length of the CDR3 is 15 residues. V gave up 6 bases and J gave up 8 bases, with 22 bases separating them. The germline V gene encodes CDR1 GTSNPN and CDR2 SVGIG (reference sequence). CDR3 bases: TGTGCCTGCAACCTCAAGGGCGGGGTGGAGGAAAAACTGTTTTTT. Translating it yields CACNLKGGVEEKLFF.

This chain uses TRBV5-6 with TRBJ1-2; D possibly corresponds to TRBD1 (6 bases). V was shortened by 3 bases and J by 3 bases, with 18 bases between the two germline ends. In germline, CDR1 is SGHDT, CDR2 YYEEEE. The CDR3 extends over 16 amino acids. CDR3: CASSSERGMTDYGYTF. The CDR3 DNA follows: TGTGCCAGCAGCTCCGAAAGGGGGATGACTGACTATGGCTACACCTTC.